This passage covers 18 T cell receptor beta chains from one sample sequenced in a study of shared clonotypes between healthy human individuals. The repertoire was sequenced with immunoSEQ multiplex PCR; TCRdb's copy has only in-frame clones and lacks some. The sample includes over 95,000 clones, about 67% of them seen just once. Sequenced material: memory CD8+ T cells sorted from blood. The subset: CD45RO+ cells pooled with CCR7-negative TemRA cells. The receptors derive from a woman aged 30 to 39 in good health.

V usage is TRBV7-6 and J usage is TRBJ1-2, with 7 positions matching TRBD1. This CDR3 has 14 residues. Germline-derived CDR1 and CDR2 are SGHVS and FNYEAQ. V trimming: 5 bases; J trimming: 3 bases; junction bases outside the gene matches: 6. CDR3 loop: CASSKRGGDYGYTF. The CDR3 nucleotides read TGTGCCAGCAGCAAGCGAGGGGGCGACTATGGCTACACCTTC.

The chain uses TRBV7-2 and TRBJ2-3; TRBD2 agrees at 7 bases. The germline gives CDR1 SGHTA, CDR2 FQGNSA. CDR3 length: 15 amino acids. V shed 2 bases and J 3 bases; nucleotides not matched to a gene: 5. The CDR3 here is CASSLKAGVTDTQYF. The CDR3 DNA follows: TGTGCCAGCAGCTTAAAGGCGGGAGTTACAGATACGCAGTATTTT.

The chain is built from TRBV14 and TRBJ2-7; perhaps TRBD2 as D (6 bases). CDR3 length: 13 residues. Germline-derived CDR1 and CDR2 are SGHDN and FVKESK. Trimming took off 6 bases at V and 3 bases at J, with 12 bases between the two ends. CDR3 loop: CASSQSGLYEQYF. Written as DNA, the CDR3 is TGTGCCAGCAGTCAGAGCGGGCTCTACGAGCAGTACTTC. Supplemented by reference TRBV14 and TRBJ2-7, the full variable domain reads EAGVTQFPSHSVIEKGQTVTLRCDPISGHDNLYWYRRVMGKEIKFLLHFVKESKQDESGMPNNRFLAERTGGTYSTLKVQPAELEDSGVYFCASSQSGLYEQYFGPGTRLTVT.

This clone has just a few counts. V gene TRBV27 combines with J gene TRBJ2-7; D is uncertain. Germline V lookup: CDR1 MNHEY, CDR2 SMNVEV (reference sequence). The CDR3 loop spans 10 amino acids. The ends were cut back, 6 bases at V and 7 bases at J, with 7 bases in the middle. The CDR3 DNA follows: TGTGCCAGCAGGGGCAGGGAGCAGTACTTC. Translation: CASRGREQYF.

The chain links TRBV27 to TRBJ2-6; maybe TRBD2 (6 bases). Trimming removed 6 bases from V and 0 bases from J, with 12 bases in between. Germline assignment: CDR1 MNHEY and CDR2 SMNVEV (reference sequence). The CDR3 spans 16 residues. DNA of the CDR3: TGTGCCAGCAGGGGGGGACGATCCTCTGGGGCCAACGTCCTGACTTTC. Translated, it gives CASRGGRSSGANVLTF.

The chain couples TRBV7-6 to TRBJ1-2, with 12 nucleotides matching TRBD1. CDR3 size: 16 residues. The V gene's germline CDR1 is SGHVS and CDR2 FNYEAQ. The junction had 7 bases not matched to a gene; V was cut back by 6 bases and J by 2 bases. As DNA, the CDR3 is TGTGCCAGCAGGTCCCGGGACAGGGGGCCCAACTATGGCTACACCTTC. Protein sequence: CASRSRDRGPNYGYTF.

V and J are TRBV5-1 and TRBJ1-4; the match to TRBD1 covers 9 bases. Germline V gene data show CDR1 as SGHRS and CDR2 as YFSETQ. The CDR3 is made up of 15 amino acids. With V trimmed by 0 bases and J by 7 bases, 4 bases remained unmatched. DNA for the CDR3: TGCGCCAGCAGCTTGGGGGACAGGGCTGGTGAAAAACTGTTTTTT. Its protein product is CASSLGDRAGEKLFF.

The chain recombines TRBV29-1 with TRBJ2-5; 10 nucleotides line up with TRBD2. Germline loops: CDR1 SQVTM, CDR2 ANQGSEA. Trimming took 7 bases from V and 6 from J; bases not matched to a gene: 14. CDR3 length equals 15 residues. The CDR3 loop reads CSDYPPSGSSKTQYF. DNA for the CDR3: TGCAGCGACTACCCCCCTAGCGGGAGTTCGAAGACCCAGTACTTC.

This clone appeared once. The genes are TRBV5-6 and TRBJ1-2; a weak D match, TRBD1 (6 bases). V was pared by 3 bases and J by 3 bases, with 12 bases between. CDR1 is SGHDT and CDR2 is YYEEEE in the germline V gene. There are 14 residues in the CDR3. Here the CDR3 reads CASSYGTSHYGYTF. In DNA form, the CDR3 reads TGTGCCAGCAGCTATGGGACAAGTCACTATGGCTACACCTTC.

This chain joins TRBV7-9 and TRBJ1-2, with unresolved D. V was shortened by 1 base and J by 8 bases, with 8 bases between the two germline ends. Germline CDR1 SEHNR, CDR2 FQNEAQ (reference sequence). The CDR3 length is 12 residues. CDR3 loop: CASSLDHFGYTF. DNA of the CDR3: TGTGCCAGCAGCTTAGACCATTTCGGCTACACCTTC.

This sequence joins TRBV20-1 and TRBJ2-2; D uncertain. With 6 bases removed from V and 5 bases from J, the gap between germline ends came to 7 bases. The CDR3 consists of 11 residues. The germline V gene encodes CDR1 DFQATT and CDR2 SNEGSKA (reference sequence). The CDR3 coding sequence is TGCAGTGCCATCAAGACCGGGGAGCTGTTTTTT. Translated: CSAIKTGELFF.

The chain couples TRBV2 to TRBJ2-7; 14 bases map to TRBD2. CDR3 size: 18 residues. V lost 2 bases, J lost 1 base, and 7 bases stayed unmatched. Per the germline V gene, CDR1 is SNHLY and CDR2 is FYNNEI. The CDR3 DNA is TGTGCCAGCAGTGAAACAAACGGACTAGCGGGAGGTTCCTACGAGCAGTACTTC. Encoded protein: CASSETNGLAGGSYEQYF.

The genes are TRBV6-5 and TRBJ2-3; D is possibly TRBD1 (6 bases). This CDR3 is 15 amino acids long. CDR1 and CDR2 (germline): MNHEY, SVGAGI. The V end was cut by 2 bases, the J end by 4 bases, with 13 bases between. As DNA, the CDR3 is TGTGCCAGCAGTTACGCCAGGGGATCCGCAGATACGCAGTATTTT. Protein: CASSYARGSADTQYF.

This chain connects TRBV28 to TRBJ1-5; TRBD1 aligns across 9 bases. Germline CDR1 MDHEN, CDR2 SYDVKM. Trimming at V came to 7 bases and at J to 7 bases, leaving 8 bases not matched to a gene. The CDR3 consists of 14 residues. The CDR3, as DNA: TGTGCCAGCAACATACAGGGGGCTGGGCAGCCCCAGCATTTT. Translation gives CASNIQGAGQPQHF.

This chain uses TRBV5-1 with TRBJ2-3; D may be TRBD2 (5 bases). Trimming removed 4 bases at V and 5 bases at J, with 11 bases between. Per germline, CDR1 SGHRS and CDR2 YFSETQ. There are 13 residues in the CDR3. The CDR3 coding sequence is TGCGCCAGCAGCGGGAGTGCTGGAGATACGCAGTATTTT. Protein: CASSGSAGDTQYF.

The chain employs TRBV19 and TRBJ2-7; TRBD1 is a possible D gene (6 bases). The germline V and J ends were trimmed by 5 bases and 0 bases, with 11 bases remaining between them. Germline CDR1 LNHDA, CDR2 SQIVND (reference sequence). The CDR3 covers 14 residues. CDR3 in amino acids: CASSPQGYSYEQYF. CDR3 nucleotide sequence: TGTGCCAGTAGTCCGCAGGGGTACTCCTACGAGCAGTACTTC.

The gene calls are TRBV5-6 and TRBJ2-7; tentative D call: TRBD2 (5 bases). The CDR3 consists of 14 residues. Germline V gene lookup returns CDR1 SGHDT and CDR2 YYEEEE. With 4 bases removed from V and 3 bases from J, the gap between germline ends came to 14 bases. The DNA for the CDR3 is TGTGCCAGCAGCCCGCGGAGAGGGTACTACGAGCAGTACTTC. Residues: CASSPRRGYYEQYF.

Written as DNA, the CDR3 is TGTGCCAGCAGTGAAAAGCGACATCGTGACTCCTACGAGCAGTACTTC. It encodes CASSEKRHRDSYEQYF. The chain employs TRBV6-1 and TRBJ2-7; no firm D call. V dropped 2 bases and J dropped 0 bases, with 14 bases sitting between them. The germline V gene has CDR1 MNHNS and CDR2 SASEGT. CDR3 length equals 16 residues.